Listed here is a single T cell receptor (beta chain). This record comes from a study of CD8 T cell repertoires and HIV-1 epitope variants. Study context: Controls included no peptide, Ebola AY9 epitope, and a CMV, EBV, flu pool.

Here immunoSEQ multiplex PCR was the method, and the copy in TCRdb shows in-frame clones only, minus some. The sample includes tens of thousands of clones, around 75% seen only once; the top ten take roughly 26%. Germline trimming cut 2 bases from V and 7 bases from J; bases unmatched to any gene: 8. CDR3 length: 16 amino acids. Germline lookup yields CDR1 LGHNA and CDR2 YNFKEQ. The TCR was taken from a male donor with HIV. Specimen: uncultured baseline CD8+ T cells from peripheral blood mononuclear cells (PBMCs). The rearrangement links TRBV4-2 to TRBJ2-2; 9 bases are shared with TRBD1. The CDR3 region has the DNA TGTGCCAGCAGCCAACCTACAGGGGGCACGAGCGGGGAGCTGTTTTTT. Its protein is CASSQPTGGTSGELFF.